The 14 T cell receptor beta chains below come from one sample, sequenced in a study of blood T cell repertoires in COVID-19. The data were produced by immunoSEQ multiplex PCR, yet TCRdb's version contains in-frame clones alone and is incomplete. This sample has about 210,000 clones; around four fifths occur once, and the top ten carry roughly a tenth. The sequenced sample consisted of peripheral blood. All receptors derive from a woman aged 80 or older with COVID-19, enrolled during active disease.

The chain is built from TRBV7-2 and TRBJ2-1; D call uncertain. CDR3 length equals 13 residues. CDR1 is SGHTA, CDR2 FQGNSA, per germline. V lost 1 base and J 12 bases, leaving 13 bases between the germline ends. CDR3 sequence reads: CASSLVVNFGQFF. CDR3 bases: TGTGCCAGCAGCTTAGTGGTGAACTTTGGGCAGTTCTTC.

The DNA of the CDR3 is TGTGCCAGCTCACCGGGATTGACAGGGTCGACCGGGGAGCTGTTTTTT. Encoded protein: CASSPGLTGSTGELFF. This sequence joins TRBV18 and TRBJ2-2, with 7 positions matching TRBD1. This CDR3 is built from 16 residues. V dropped 3 bases and J dropped 5; count of bases not matched to a gene: 9. CDR1 and CDR2 (germline): KGHSH, LQKENI.

DNA for the CDR3: TGTGCCTGGAATAACAGGGGCCCTGAAAAACTGTTTTTT. Residues: CAWNNRGPEKLFF. The chain is built from TRBV30 and TRBJ1-4; 7 bases line up with TRBD1. This CDR3 is built from 13 residues. Germline CDR1 reads GTSNPN; CDR2 reads SVGIG (reference sequence). V dropped 4 bases and J dropped 7; count of bases not matched to a gene: 6.

The chain recombines TRBV18 with TRBJ1-1; D possibly corresponds to TRBD1 (5 bases). CDR3 length: 15 residues. CDR1 is KGHSH, CDR2 LQKENI, per germline. V lost 1 base to trimming and J lost 8 bases, with 17 bases between them. The CDR3 reads CASSPLSQARREAFF. For the CDR3, the DNA is TGTGCCAGCTCACCACTGTCACAGGCTCGCCGCGAAGCTTTCTTT.

This chain joins TRBV3-1 (or the pseudogene TRBV3-2) and TRBJ2-5, with unresolved D. Trimming stripped 3 bases from V and 2 bases from J, with 4 bases between. Germline V gene data show CDR1 as LGHDT and CDR2 as YNNKEL (reference sequence). The CDR3 extends over 12 amino acids. The CDR3 nucleotides are TGTGCCAGCAGCCAGGCTCAAGAGACCCAGTACTTC. The encoded protein is CASSQAQETQYF.

The chain employs TRBV7-9 and TRBJ1-4; D is ambiguous. This CDR3 is 14 amino acids long. Between the trimmed V and J ends, which lost 4 bases and 4 bases, there was a span of 10 bases. Germline lookup yields CDR1 SEHNR and CDR2 FQNEAQ (reference sequence). This chain's CDR3 is CASSSQFNNEKLFF. The DNA for the CDR3 is TGTGCCAGCAGCTCACAGTTCAATAATGAAAAACTGTTTTTT.

The chain is built from TRBV3-1 (or the pseudogene TRBV3-2) and TRBJ2-5; 8 nucleotides align to TRBD2. J lost 2 bases, V lost 4 bases, and 9 bases had no gene match. The CDR3 covers 16 residues. Germline V gives CDR1 LGHDT, CDR2 YNNKEL (reference sequence). Here the CDR3 DNA reads TGTGCCAGCAGCCTTCGGGGGGGAAGGGGGCAAGAGACCCAGTACTTC. Translated: CASSLRGGRGQETQYF.

V usage is TRBV10-2 and J usage is TRBJ2-7; no definite D call. This CDR3 spans 11 amino acids. Looked up from germline, CDR1 is WSHSY and CDR2 is SAAADI. V dropped 3 bases and J dropped 2 bases, with 2 bases sitting between them. Written as DNA, the CDR3 is TGCGCCAGCAGTGATACCTACGAGCAGTACGTC. Translating it yields CASSDTYEQYV.

The chain is built from TRBV9 and TRBJ2-1, with 7 nucleotides matching TRBD2. The CDR3 is 14 residues long. Germline loops: CDR1 SGDLS, CDR2 YYNGEE. V was pared by 6 bases and J by 0 bases, with 3 bases of the junction left unmatched. CDR3 nucleotides: TGTGCCAGCACCTCGGGGGGCTCCTACAATGAGCAGTTCTTC. This encodes CASTSGGSYNEQFF.

This clone occurred once. The chain employs TRBV5-1 and TRBJ1-2, with 7 nucleotides matching TRBD1. From germline, CDR1 is SGHRS and CDR2 YFSETQ. The CDR3 contains 14 residues. Losses at the gene ends were 0 bases for V and 4 bases for J; bases not matched to a gene: 3. The chain's CDR3 is CASSLAGTAYGYTF. The CDR3 DNA sequence: TGCGCCAGCAGCTTGGCCGGGACAGCCTATGGCTACACCTTC.

The V gene is TRBV18, the J gene TRBJ2-7; TRBD2 agrees at 12 bases. CDR1 is KGHSH, CDR2 LQKENI, per germline. Trimming removed 3 bases from V and 0 bases from J; junction bases left unmatched: 0. The CDR3 length is 15 residues. CDR3 amino acids: CASSPTSGGSYEQYV. The CDR3 DNA reads as TGTGCCAGCTCACCGACTAGCGGGGGCTCCTACGAGCAGTACGTC.

V usage is TRBV18 and J usage is TRBJ2-2; 8 bases agree with TRBD2. This CDR3 is 15 amino acids long. CDR1 is KGHSH, CDR2 LQKENI, per germline. The ends lost 0 bases at V and 7 bases at J; junction bases unmatched: 4. DNA of the CDR3: TGTGCCAGCTCACCACCGAGCGGGAGTCGCGGGGAGCTGTTTTTT. As protein: CASSPPSGSRGELFF.

This chain connects TRBV10-3 to TRBJ1-4; D is possibly TRBD1 (6 bases). This CDR3 is built from 16 residues. The V end lost 5 bases, the J end lost 5 bases, and 18 bases lay between the germline ends. The germline V gene has CDR1 ENHRY and CDR2 SYGVKD. CDR3 sequence reads: CAISSRGAGGNEKLFF. Written as DNA, the CDR3 is TGTGCCATCAGTTCCAGGGGAGCCGGTGGAAATGAAAAACTGTTTTTT.

The chain uses TRBV27 and TRBJ2-2; D is possibly TRBD2 (7 bases). CDR1 and CDR2 from the germline V gene are MNHEY and SMNVEV (reference sequence). V shed 3 bases and J shed 5 bases, with 16 bases lying between them. The CDR3 runs 16 residues. CDR3 coding DNA: TGTGCCAGCAGTTTCAGGGGCGGGGGAGGTACCGGGGAGCTGTTTTTT. Translation: CASSFRGGGGTGELFF.